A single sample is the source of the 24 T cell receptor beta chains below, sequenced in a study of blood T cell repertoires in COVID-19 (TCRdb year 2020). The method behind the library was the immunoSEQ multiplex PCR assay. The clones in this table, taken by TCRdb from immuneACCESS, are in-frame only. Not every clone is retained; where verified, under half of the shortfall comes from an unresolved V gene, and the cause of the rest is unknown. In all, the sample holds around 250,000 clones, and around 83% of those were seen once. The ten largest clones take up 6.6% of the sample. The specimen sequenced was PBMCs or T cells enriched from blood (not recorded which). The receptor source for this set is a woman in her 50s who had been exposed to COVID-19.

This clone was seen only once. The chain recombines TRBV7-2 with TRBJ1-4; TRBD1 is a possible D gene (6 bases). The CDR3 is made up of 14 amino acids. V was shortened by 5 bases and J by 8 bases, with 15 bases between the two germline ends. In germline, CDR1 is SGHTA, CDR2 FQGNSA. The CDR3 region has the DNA TGTGCCAGCAGCCCGTACAGGGAGTCCGAAAAACTGTTTTTT. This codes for CASSPYRESEKLFF.

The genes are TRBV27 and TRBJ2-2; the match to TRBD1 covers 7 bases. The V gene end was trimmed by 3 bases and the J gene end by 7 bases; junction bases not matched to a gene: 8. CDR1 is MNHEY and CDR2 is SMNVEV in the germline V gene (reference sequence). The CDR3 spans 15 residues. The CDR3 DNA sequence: TGTGCCAGCAGTTTCCTGGACAGGTGGCACGGGGAGCTGTTTTTT. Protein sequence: CASSFLDRWHGELFF.

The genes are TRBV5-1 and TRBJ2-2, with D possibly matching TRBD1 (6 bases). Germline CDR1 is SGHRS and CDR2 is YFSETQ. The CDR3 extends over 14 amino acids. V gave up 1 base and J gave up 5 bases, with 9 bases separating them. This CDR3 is CASSLLTGTGELFF. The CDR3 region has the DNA TGCGCCAGCAGCTTGTTAACAGGGACCGGGGAGCTGTTTTTT.

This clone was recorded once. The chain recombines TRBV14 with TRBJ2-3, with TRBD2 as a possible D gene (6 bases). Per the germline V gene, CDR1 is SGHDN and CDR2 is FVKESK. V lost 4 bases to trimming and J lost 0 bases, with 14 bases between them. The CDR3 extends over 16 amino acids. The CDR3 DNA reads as TGTGCCAGCAGCCCAGAGCGGGCGCGTAGCACAGATACGCAGTATTTT. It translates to CASSPERARSTDTQYF. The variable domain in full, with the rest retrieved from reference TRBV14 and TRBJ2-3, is EAGVTQFPSHSVIEKGQTVTLRCDPISGHDNLYWYRRVMGKEIKFLLHFVKESKQDESGMPNNRFLAERTGGTYSTLKVQPAELEDSGVYFCASSPERARSTDTQYFGPGTRLTVL.

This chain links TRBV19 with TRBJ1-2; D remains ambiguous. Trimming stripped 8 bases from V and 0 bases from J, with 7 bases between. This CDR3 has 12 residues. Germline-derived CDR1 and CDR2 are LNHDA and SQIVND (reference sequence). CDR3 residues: CASRTANYGYTF. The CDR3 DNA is TGTGCCAGTCGCACAGCTAACTATGGCTACACCTTC.

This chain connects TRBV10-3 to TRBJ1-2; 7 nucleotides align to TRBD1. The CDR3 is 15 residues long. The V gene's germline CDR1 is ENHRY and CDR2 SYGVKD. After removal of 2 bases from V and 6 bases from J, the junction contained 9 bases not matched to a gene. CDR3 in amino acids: CAISEPASGGHGYTF. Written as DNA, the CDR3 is TGTGCCATCAGTGAGCCGGCCTCAGGGGGACATGGCTACACCTTC.

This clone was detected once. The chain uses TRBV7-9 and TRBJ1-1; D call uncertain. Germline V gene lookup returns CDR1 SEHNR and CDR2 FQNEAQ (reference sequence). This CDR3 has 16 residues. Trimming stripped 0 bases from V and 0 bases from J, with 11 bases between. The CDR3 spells CASSLAFGVLNTEAFF. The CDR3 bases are TGTGCCAGCAGCTTAGCGTTCGGGGTCTTGAACACTGAAGCTTTCTTT.

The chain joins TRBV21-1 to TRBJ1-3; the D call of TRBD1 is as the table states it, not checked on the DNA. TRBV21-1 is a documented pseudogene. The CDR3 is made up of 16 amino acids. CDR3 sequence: CASSRAALFSGNTIYF. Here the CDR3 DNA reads TGTGCCAGCAGCAGGGCAGCCCTTTTTTCTGGAAACACCATATATTTT.

CDR3 residues: CASSQRGGSYNEQFF. CDR3 DNA sequence: TGTGCCAGCAGCCAGCGGGGGGGCAGTTACAATGAGCAGTTCTTC. The V and J genes are TRBV7-8 and TRBJ2-1, with 10 bases aligning to TRBD2. CDR3 length equals 15 residues. Germline V CDR1 and CDR2: SGHVS, FQNEAQ. V shed 5 bases and J 4 bases; nucleotides not matched to a gene: 5.

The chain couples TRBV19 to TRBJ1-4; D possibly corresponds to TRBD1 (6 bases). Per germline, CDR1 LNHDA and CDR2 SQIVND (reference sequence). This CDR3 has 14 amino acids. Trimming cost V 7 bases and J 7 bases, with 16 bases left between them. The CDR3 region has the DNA TGTGCCAGTAATGGGGGCCGGGAGGGTGAAAAACTGTTTTTT. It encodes CASNGGREGEKLFF.

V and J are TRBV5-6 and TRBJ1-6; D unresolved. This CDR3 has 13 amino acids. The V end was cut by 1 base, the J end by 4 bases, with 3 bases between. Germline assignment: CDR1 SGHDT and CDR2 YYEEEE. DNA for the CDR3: TGTGCCAGCAGCTTGACTTATAATTCACCCCTCCACTTT. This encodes CASSLTYNSPLHF.

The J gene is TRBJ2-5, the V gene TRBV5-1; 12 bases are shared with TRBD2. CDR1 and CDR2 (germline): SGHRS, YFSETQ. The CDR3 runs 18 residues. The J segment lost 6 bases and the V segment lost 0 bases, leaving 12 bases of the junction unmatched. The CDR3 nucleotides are TGCGCCAGCAGCTTGGATGGACTAGCGGGGAGATTGGCAAAGACCCAGTACTTC. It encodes CASSLDGLAGRLAKTQYF.

The chain's CDR3 is CASSQGTLTGGFDTIYF. CDR3 sequence (DNA): TGCGCCAGCAGCCAAGGAACGCTAACAGGGGGCTTTGACACCATATATTTT. The chain carries TRBV4-3 and TRBJ1-3; 9 nucleotides line up with TRBD1. Unmatched junction bases numbered 12, after V lost 1 base and J lost 8 bases. Germline CDR1 and CDR2: LGHNA and YSLEER. This CDR3 contains 17 residues.

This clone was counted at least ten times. The CDR3 DNA is TGTGCCAGCAGTGGATATACGGGGTCGCTTGGATTGCGCTACACCTTC. Protein: CASSGYTGSLGLRYTF. The chain uses TRBV28 and TRBJ1-2; no clear D. CDR1 and CDR2 (germline): MDHEN, SYDVKM. V lost 5 bases, J lost 9 bases, and 25 bases lay in between. The CDR3 covers 16 residues.

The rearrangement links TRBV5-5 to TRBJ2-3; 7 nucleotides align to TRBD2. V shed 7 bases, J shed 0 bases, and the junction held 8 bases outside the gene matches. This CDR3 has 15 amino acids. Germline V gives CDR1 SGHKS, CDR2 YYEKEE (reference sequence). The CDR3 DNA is TGTGCCAGCTTCCGCCGGGGGGAAAGCACAGATACGCAGTATTTT. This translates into CASFRRGESTDTQYF. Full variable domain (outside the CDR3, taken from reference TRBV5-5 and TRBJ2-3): DAGVTQSPTHLIKTRGQQVTLRCSPISGHKSVSWYQQVLGQGPQFIFQYYEKEERGRGNFPDRFSARQFPNYSSELNVNALLLGDSALYLCASFRRGESTDTQYFGPGTRLTVL.

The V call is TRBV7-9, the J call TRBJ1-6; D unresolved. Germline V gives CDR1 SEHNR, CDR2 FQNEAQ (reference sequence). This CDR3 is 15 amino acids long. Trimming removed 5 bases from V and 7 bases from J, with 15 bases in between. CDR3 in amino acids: CASSPVRGMNSPLHF. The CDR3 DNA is TGTGCCAGCAGCCCCGTTCGAGGGATGAATTCACCCCTCCACTTT.

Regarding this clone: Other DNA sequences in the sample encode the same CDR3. CDR3 sequence: CASSLGTAGNTIYF. CDR3 in DNA: TGCGCCAGCAGCTTGGGGACAGCCGGAAACACCATATATTTT. This chain connects TRBV5-1 to TRBJ1-3; D may be TRBD1 (6 bases). The CDR3 is made up of 14 amino acids. Between the trimmed V and J ends, which lost 0 bases and 4 bases, there was a span of 8 bases. Germline V gives CDR1 SGHRS, CDR2 YFSETQ.

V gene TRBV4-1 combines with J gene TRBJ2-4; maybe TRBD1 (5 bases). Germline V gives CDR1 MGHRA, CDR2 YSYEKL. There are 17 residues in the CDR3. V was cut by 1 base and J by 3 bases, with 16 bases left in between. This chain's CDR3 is CASSQGRSAGNKNIQYF. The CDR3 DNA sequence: TGCGCCAGCAGCCAAGGGCGCTCGGCAGGGAACAAAAACATTCAGTACTTC.

The CDR3: CASSPRGTGAGTDTQYF. In DNA, the CDR3 is TGTGCCAGCTCACCACGCGGGACAGGGGCTGGAACAGATACGCAGTATTTT. This chain joins TRBV18 and TRBJ2-3; TRBD1 matches at 10 bases. Per germline, CDR1 KGHSH and CDR2 LQKENI. V was pared by 1 base and J by 3 bases, with 7 bases of the junction left unmatched. This CDR3 spans 17 amino acids. Full variable domain (rest looked up from reference TRBV18 and TRBJ2-3): NAGVMQNPRHLVRRRGQEARLRCSPMKGHSHVYWYRQLPEEGLKFMVYLQKENIIDESGMPKERFSAEFPKEGPSILRIQQVVRGDSAAYFCASSPRGTGAGTDTQYFGPGTRLTVL.

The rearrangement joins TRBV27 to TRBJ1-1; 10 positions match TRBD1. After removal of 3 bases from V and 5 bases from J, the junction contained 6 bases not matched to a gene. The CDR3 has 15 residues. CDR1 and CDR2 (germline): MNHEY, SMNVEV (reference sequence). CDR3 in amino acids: CASSFRQGARTEAFF. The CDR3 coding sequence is TGTGCCAGCAGTTTCCGACAGGGGGCGAGGACTGAAGCTTTCTTT.

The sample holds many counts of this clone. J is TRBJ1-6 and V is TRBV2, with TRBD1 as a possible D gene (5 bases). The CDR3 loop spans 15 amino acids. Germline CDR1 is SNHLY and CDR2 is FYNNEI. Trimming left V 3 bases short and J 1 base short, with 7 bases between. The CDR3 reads CASSDGGSYNSPLHF. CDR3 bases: TGTGCCAGCAGTGATGGGGGGTCCTATAATTCACCCCTCCACTTT.

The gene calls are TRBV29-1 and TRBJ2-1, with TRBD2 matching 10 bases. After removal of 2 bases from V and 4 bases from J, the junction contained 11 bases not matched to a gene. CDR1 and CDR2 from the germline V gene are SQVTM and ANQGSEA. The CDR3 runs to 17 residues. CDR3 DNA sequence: TGCAGCGTTGAATGGTCCCTTACTAGCGGGGCTTACAATGAGCAGTTCTTC. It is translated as CSVEWSLTSGAYNEQFF.

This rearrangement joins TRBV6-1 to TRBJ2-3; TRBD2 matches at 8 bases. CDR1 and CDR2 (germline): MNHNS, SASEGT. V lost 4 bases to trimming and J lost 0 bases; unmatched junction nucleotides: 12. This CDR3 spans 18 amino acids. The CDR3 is CASSGERGTAASTDTQYF. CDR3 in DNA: TGTGCCAGCAGTGGAGAGCGGGGGACCGCCGCTAGCACAGATACGCAGTATTTT.

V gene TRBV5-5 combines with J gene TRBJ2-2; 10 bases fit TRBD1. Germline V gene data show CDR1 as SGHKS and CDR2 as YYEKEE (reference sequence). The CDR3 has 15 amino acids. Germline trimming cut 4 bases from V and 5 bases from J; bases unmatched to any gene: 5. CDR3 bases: TGTGCCAGCAGCCAAAGGACAGGGGGGACCGGGGAGCTGTTTTTT. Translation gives CASSQRTGGTGELFF.